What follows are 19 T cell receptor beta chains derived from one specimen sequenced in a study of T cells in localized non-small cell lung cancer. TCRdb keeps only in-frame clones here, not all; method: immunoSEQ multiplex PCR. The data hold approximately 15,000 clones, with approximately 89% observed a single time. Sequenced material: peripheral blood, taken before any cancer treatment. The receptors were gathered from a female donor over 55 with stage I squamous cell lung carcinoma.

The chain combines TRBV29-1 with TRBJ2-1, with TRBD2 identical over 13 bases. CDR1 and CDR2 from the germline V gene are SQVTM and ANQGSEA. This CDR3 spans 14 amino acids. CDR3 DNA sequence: TGCAGTACCTCAACTAGCGGGGGGGGTGATGAGCAGTTCTTC. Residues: CSTSTSGGGDEQFF.

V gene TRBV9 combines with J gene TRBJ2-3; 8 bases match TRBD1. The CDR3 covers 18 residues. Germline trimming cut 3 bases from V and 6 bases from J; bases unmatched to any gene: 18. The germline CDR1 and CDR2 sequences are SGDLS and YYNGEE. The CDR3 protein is CASSEVVVAGGPVDTQYF. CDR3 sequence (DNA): TGTGCCAGCAGCGAGGTGGTGGTGGCAGGGGGCCCCGTGGATACGCAGTATTTT.

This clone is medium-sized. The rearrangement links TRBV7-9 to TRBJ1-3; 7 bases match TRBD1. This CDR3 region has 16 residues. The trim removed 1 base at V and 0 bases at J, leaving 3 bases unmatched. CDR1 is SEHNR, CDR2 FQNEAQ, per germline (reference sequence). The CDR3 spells CASSLETGVSGNTIYF. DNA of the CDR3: TGTGCCAGCAGCTTAGAAACAGGGGTCTCTGGAAACACCATATATTTT.

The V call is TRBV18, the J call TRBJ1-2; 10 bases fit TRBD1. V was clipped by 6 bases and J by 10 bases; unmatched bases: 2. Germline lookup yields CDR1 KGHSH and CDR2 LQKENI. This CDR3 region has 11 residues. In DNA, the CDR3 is TGTGCCAGCTCGGACAGGGGGGACTACACCTTC. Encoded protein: CASSDRGDYTF.

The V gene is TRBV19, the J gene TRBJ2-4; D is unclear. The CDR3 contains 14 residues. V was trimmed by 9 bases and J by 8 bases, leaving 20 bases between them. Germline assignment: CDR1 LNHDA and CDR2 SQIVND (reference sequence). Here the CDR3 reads CASEWSQGRDIQYF. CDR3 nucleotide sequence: TGTGCCAGCGAGTGGAGCCAAGGAAGGGACATTCAGTACTTC.

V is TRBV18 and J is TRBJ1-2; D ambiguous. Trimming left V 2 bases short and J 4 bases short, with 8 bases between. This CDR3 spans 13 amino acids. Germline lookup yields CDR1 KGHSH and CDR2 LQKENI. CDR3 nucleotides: TGTGCCAGCTCACCAGACAATGGCTATGGCTACACCTTC. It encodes CASSPDNGYGYTF.

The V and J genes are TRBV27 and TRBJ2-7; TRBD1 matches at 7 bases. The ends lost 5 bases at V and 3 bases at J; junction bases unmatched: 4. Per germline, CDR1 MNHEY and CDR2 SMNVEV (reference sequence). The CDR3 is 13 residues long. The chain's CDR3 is CASSPGTVYEQYF. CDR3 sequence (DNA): TGTGCCAGCAGTCCTGGGACAGTCTACGAGCAGTACTTC.

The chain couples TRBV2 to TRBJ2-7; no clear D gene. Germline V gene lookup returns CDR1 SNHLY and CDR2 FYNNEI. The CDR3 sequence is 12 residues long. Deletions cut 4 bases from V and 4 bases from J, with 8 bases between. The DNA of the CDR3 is TGTGCCAGCAGTGGAGGCTTATACGAGCAGTACTTC. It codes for CASSGGLYEQYF. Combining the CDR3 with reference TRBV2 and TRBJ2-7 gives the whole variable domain EPEVTQTPSHQVTQMGQEVILRCVPISNHLYFYWYRQILGQKVEFLVSFYNNEISEKSEIFDDQFSVERPDGSNFTLKIRSTKLEDSAMYFCASSGGLYEQYFGPGTRLTVT.

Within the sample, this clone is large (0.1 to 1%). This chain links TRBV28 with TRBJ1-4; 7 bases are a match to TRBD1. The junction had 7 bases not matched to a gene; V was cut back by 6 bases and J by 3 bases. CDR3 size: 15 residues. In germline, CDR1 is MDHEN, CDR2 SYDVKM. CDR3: CASSTGTAPNEKLFF. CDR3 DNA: TGTGCCAGCAGCACCGGGACAGCCCCTAATGAAAAACTGTTTTTT.

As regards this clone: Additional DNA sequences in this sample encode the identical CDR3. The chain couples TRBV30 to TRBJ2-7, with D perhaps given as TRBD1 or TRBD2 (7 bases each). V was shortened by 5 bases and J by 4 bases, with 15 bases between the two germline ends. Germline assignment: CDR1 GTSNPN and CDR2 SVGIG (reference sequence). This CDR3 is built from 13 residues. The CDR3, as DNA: TGTGCCTGGCAGGGGGGGGCTTTTTACGAGCAGTACTTC. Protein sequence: CAWQGGAFYEQYF. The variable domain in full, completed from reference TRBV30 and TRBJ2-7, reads SQTIHQWPATLVQPVGSPLSLECTVEGTSNPNLYWYRQAAGRGLQLLFYSVGIGQISSEVPQNLSASRPQDRQFILSSKKLLLSDSGFYLCAWQGGAFYEQYFGPGTRLTVT.

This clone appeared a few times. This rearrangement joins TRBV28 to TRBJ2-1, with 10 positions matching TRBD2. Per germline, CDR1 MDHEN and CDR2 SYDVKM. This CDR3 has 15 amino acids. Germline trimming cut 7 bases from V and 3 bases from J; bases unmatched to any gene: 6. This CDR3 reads CASTVSGRIYNEQFF. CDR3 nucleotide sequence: TGTGCCAGCACCGTTAGCGGGAGGATCTACAATGAGCAGTTCTTC.

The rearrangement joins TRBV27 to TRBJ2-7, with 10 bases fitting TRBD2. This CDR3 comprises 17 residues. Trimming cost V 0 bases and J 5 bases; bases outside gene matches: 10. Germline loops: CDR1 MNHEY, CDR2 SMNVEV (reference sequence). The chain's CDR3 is CASSLSASGGSLHEQYF. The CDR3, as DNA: TGTGCCAGCAGTTTATCGGCTAGCGGGGGCAGTCTCCACGAGCAGTACTTC.

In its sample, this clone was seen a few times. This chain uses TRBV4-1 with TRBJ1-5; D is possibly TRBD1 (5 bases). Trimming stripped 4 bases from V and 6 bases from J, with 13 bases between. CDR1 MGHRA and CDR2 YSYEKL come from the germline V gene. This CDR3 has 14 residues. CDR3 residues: CASSPGRGGQPQHF. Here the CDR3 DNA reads TGCGCCAGCAGCCCAGGGAGGGGCGGTCAGCCCCAGCATTTT.

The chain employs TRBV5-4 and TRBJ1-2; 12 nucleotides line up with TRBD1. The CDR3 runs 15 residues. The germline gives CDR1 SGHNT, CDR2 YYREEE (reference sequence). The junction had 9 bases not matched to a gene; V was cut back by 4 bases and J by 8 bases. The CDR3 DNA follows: TGTGCCAGCAGCCCCACAGGGACAGGGGGCGAGGGCTACACCTTC. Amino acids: CASSPTGTGGEGYTF.

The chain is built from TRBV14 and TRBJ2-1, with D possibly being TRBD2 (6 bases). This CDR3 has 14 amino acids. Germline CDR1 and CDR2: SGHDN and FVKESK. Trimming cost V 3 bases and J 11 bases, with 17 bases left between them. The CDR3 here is CASSQGGALGKQFF. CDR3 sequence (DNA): TGTGCCAGCAGCCAGGGAGGAGCTCTGGGTAAGCAGTTCTTC. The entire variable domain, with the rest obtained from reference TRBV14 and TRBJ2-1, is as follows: EAGVTQFPSHSVIEKGQTVTLRCDPISGHDNLYWYRRVMGKEIKFLLHFVKESKQDESGMPNNRFLAERTGGTYSTLKVQPAELEDSGVYFCASSQGGALGKQFFGPGTRLTVL.

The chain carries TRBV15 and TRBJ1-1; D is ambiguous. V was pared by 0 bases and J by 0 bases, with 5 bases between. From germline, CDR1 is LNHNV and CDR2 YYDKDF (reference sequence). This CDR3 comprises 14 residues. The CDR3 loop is CATSRDGLNTEAFF. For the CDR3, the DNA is TGTGCCACCAGCAGAGATGGTCTGAACACTGAAGCTTTCTTT.

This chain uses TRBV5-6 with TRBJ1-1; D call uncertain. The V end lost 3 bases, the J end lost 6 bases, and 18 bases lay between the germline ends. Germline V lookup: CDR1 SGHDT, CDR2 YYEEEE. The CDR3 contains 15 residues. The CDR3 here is CASSSPLELSSEAFF. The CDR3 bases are TGTGCCAGCAGCTCCCCCCTCGAACTGAGCTCTGAAGCTTTCTTT.

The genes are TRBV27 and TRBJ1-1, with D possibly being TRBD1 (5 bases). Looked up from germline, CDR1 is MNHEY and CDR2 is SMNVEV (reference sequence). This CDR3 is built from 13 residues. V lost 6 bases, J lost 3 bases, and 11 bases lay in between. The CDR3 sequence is CASRRGSHTEAFF. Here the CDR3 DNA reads TGTGCCAGCAGGAGGGGCAGCCACACTGAAGCTTTCTTT.

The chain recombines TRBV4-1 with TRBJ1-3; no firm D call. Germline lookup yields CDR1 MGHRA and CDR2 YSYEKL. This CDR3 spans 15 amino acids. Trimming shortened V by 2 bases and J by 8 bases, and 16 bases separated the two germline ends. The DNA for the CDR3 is TGCGCCAGCAGCCAACTCGGTTCGGTTCGGGACACCATATATTTT. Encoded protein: CASSQLGSVRDTIYF.